A single sample is the source of the 8 T cell receptor beta chains below, sequenced in a study of blood T cell repertoires in COVID-19. Only in-frame clones appear in the TCRdb table, and some are missing; sequencing was by immunoSEQ multiplex PCR. Among about 410,000 clones listed, approximately 91% were seen once. Specimen: peripheral blood. The receptors originated from a woman in her thirties or forties with COVID-19, enrolled during active disease.

This chain joins TRBV28 and TRBJ1-6; 8 bases line up with TRBD1. The CDR3 loop spans 16 amino acids. Germline CDR1 is MDHEN and CDR2 is SYDVKM. Unmatched junction bases numbered 5, after V lost 3 bases and J lost 4 bases. In DNA form, the CDR3 reads TGTGCCAGCAGTTTGGACAGGGCTTCTTATAATTCACCCCTCCACTTT. It codes for CASSLDRASYNSPLHF. Full variable domain (outside the CDR3, taken from reference TRBV28 and TRBJ1-6): DVKVTQSSRYLVKRTGEKVFLECVQDMDHENMFWYRQDPGLGLRLIYFSYDVKMKEKGDIPEGYSVSREKKERFSLILESASTNQTSMYLCASSLDRASYNSPLHFGNGTRLTVT.

The chain couples TRBV3-1 (or the pseudogene TRBV3-2) to TRBJ1-1; D may be TRBD1 (5 bases). Germline loops: CDR1 LGHDT, CDR2 YNNKEL (reference sequence). The CDR3 loop spans 14 amino acids. Trimming stripped 4 bases from V and 3 bases from J, with 12 bases between. The CDR3 sequence: CASSLLGGDTEAFF. The CDR3, as DNA: TGTGCCAGCAGCCTCCTCGGGGGTGACACTGAAGCTTTCTTT.

The rearrangement joins TRBV11-2 to TRBJ2-5, with 14 bases matching TRBD2. Germline lookup yields CDR1 SGHAT and CDR2 FQNNGV. J lost 1 base, V lost 5 bases, and 3 bases had no gene match. CDR3 size: 16 residues. This CDR3 is CASSPGLAGAQETQYF. CDR3 coding DNA: TGTGCCAGCAGCCCGGGACTAGCGGGGGCCCAAGAGACCCAGTACTTC.

The chain carries TRBV15 and TRBJ2-2, with a weak D call TRBD1 (5 bases). The CDR3 covers 14 residues. Germline CDR1 LNHNV, CDR2 YYDKDF (reference sequence). Trimming left V 8 bases short and J 4 bases short, with 14 bases between. The CDR3 region is CATAKDSFTGELFF. CDR3 DNA: TGTGCCACCGCCAAAGACAGCTTCACCGGGGAGCTGTTTTTT.

CDR3 sequence (DNA): TGCAGTGCTAGTCGGCAGGGGGTTGATGGCTACACCTTC. Translation: CSASRQGVDGYTF. The chain couples TRBV20-1 to TRBJ1-2; 7 positions agree with TRBD1. Trimming removed 3 bases from V and 6 bases from J; junction bases left unmatched: 7. Germline values: CDR1 DFQATT, CDR2 SNEGSKA (reference sequence). The CDR3 consists of 13 residues.

V and J are TRBV28 and TRBJ1-2; no reliable D call. Trimming shortened V by 7 bases and J by 8 bases, and 17 bases separated the two germline ends. The CDR3 has 13 residues. Looked up from germline, CDR1 is MDHEN and CDR2 is SYDVKM. The CDR3: CASTPYPQAGYTF. CDR3 sequence (DNA): TGTGCCAGCACTCCTTATCCCCAGGCCGGCTACACCTTC.

The V call is TRBV7-2, the J call TRBJ1-3; 7 nucleotides match TRBD1. The CDR3 length is 14 residues. The germline CDR1 and CDR2 sequences are SGHTA and FQGNSA. V shed 9 bases, J shed 0 bases, and the junction held 5 bases outside the gene matches. CDR3 in DNA: TGTGCCAGTGAGGGACAGCTCTCTGGAAACACCATATATTTT. Its protein product is CASEGQLSGNTIYF.

This chain joins TRBV5-5 and TRBJ1-3; no definite D call. V was pared by 1 base and J by 1 base, with 15 bases between. The CDR3 has 17 residues. The germline gives CDR1 SGHKS, CDR2 YYEKEE (reference sequence). CDR3 nucleotide sequence: TGTGCCAGCAGCTTGAACGGGATTGACCGGTCTGGAAACACCATATATTTT. Translated, it gives CASSLNGIDRSGNTIYF.